The 13 T cell receptor beta chains in this list originate from one sample, sequenced in a study of blood T cell repertoires in COVID-19. Using immunoSEQ multiplex PCR, the repertoire was profiled, and TCRdb retains in-frame clones only, with some absent. The data contain 150,000 to 180,000 clones, about 88% of them singletons. The specimen was peripheral blood. Receptor source: a woman aged 55-75 years with COVID-19, enrolled during active disease.

For the CDR3, the DNA is TGTGCCAGCAGGCACAGGGATGAGACCCAGTACTTC. Its translation is CASRHRDETQYF. This chain connects TRBV27 to TRBJ2-5; D may be TRBD1 (6 bases). This CDR3 contains 12 residues. V lost 6 bases, J lost 5 bases, and 10 bases lay in between. The germline gives CDR1 MNHEY, CDR2 SMNVEV (reference sequence).

The chain joins TRBV6-5 to TRBJ2-6, with a tentative D call TRBD1 (5 bases). The germline CDR1 and CDR2 sequences are MNHEY and SVGAGI. Deletions cut 4 bases from V and 9 bases from J, with 13 bases between. The CDR3 spans 14 residues. The CDR3 sequence is CASSLQRGVNVLTF. For the CDR3, the DNA is TGTGCCAGCAGTTTACAAAGGGGTGTCAACGTCCTGACTTTC.

The V and J genes are TRBV18 and TRBJ1-1; 8 bases are shared with TRBD1. The CDR3 extends over 17 amino acids. With V trimmed by 6 bases and J by 0 bases, 12 bases remained unmatched. CDR1 and CDR2 from the germline V gene are KGHSH and LQKENI. The CDR3: CASSPGQGGRMNTEAFF. CDR3 in DNA: TGTGCCAGCTCCCCCGGACAGGGTGGCCGCATGAACACTGAAGCTTTCTTT.

In DNA, the CDR3 is TGCGCCAGCAGGGCAGGGGGAGCTAATGAAAAACTGTTTTTT. Residues: CASRAGGANEKLFF. The rearrangement joins TRBV5-1 to TRBJ1-4, with 7 bases aligning to TRBD1. V shed 5 bases and J 3 bases; nucleotides not matched to a gene: 4. Germline CDR1 SGHRS, CDR2 YFSETQ. This CDR3 region has 14 residues.

The chain uses TRBV5-6 and TRBJ2-1; the D gene is possibly TRBD2 (5 bases). V shed 3 bases and J shed 7 bases, with 17 bases lying between them. The CDR3 is made up of 15 amino acids. The germline V gene encodes CDR1 SGHDT and CDR2 YYEEEE. For the CDR3, the DNA is TGTGCCAGCAGCTCCCGGGGAGACGGTAGTAATGAGCAGTTCTTC. This sequence encodes CASSSRGDGSNEQFF.

This clone occurred a few times. This chain links TRBV5-6 with TRBJ1-1; possibly TRBD1 for D (5 bases). There are 14 residues in the CDR3. Trimming stripped 4 bases from V and 4 bases from J, with 14 bases between. The germline V gene has CDR1 SGHDT and CDR2 YYEEEE. The CDR3 here is CASSLWGGSTEAFF. In DNA, the CDR3 is TGTGCCAGCAGCCTCTGGGGGGGATCCACTGAAGCTTTCTTT.

The V and J genes are TRBV5-1 and TRBJ1-2; D ambiguous. Per the germline V gene, CDR1 is SGHRS and CDR2 is YFSETQ. Trimming removed 4 bases at V and 4 bases at J, with 11 bases between. The CDR3 is 13 residues long. CDR3 protein: CASSPAPGYGYTF. In DNA, the CDR3 is TGCGCCAGCAGCCCGGCACCAGGCTATGGCTACACCTTC. The whole variable domain, filled in from reference TRBV5-1 and TRBJ1-2, reads KAGVTQTPRYLIKTRGQQVTLSCSPISGHRSVSWYQQTPGQGLQFLFEYFSETQRNKGNFPGRFSGRQFSNSRSEMNVSTLELGDSALYLCASSPAPGYGYTFGSGTRLTVV.

The chain joins TRBV19 to TRBJ1-1, with a possible D match to TRBD1 (5 bases). With 5 bases removed from V and 0 bases from J, the gap between germline ends came to 16 bases. This CDR3 comprises 16 residues. Per germline, CDR1 LNHDA and CDR2 SQIVND (reference sequence). CDR3 amino acids: CASSARRGLMNTEAFF. In nucleotides, the CDR3 is TGTGCCAGTAGTGCTAGGAGGGGATTAATGAACACTGAAGCTTTCTTT. The full variable domain, completed using reference TRBV19 and TRBJ1-1, is DGGITQSPKYLFRKEGQNVTLSCEQNLNHDAMYWYRQDPGQGLRLIYYSQIVNDFQKGDIAEGYSVSREKKESFPLTVTSAQKNPTAFYLCASSARRGLMNTEAFFGQGTRLTVV.

V is TRBV7-8 and J is TRBJ2-2; D is unclear. CDR1 SGHVS and CDR2 FQNEAQ come from the germline V gene. The V and J ends lost 1 base and 1 base respectively, with 4 bases between them. The CDR3 loop spans 14 amino acids. CDR3 loop: CASSLVQNTGELFF. The CDR3 bases are TGTGCCAGCAGCTTAGTCCAGAACACCGGGGAGCTGTTTTTT. The whole variable domain, remainder taken from reference TRBV7-8 and TRBJ2-2, is GAGVSQSPRYKVAKRGQDVALRCDPISGHVSLFWYQQALGQGPEFLTYFQNEAQLDKSGLPSDRFFAERPEGSVSTLKIQRTQQEDSAVYLCASSLVQNTGELFFGEGSRLTVL.

This chain links TRBV14 with TRBJ1-1, with a possible D match to TRBD1 (5 bases). V was clipped by 0 bases and J by 1 base, with 6 bases between them. Germline V lookup: CDR1 SGHDN, CDR2 FVKESK. This CDR3 region has 14 residues. For the CDR3, the DNA is TGTGCCAGCAGCCAAGAGGGGCGGAACACTGAAGCTTTCTTT. Its translation is CASSQEGRNTEAFF.

The chain has TRBV6-5 and TRBJ1-1; no firm D call. The germline V gene has CDR1 MNHEY and CDR2 SVGAGI. The germline V and J ends were trimmed by 0 bases and 1 base, with 6 bases remaining between them. The CDR3 has 14 amino acids. CDR3 DNA: TGTGCCAGCAGTTACTCGTCAGAGAACACTGAAGCTTTCTTT. The encoded protein is CASSYSSENTEAFF.

This CDR3 reads CASSPGRRGSGNTIYF. The CDR3 coding sequence is TGTGCCAGCAGCCCGGGTAGAAGGGGCTCTGGAAACACCATATATTTT. V usage is TRBV3-1 (or the pseudogene TRBV3-2) and J usage is TRBJ1-3; possible D gene TRBD1, 5 bases. Trimming removed 4 bases at V and 0 bases at J, with 13 bases between. Per the germline V gene, CDR1 is LGHDT and CDR2 is YNNKEL (reference sequence). This CDR3 is built from 16 residues.

In DNA, the CDR3 is TGTGCCAGCGAAGAGGGGGAAGCTAACTATGGCTACACCTTC. Its protein product is CASEEGEANYGYTF. V gene TRBV7-9 combines with J gene TRBJ1-2; D possibly corresponds to TRBD1 (6 bases). Per the germline V gene, CDR1 is SEHNR and CDR2 is FQNEAQ (reference sequence). V dropped 8 bases and J dropped 0 bases, with 13 bases sitting between them. There are 14 residues in the CDR3.